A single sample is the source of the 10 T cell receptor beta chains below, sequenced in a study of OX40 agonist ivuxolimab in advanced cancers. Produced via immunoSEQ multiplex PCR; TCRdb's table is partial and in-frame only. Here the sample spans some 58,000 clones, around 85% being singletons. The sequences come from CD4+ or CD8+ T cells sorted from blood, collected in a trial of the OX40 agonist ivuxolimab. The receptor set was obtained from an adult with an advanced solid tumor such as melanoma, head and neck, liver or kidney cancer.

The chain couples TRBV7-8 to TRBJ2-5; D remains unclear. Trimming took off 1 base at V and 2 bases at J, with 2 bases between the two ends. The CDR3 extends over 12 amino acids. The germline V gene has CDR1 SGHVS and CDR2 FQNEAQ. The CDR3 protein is CASSLDQETQYF. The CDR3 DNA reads TGTGCCAGCAGCTTAGATCAAGAGACCCAGTACTTC.

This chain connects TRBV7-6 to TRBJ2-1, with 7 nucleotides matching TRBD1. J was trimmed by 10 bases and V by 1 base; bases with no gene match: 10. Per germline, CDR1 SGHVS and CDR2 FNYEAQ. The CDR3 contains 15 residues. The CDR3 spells CASSLGFDREREQFF. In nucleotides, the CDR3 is TGTGCCAGCAGCTTAGGTTTTGACAGGGAGCGAGAGCAGTTCTTC.

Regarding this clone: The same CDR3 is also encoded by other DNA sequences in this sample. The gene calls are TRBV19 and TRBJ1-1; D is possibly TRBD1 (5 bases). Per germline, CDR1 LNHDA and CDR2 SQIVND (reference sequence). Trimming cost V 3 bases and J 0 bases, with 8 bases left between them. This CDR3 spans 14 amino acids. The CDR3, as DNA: TGTGCCAGTAGTATCAGGGAGTTGAACACTGAAGCTTTCTTT. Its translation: CASSIRELNTEAFF. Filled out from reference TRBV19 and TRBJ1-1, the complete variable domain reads DGGITQSPKYLFRKEGQNVTLSCEQNLNHDAMYWYRQDPGQGLRLIYYSQIVNDFQKGDIAEGYSVSREKKESFPLTVTSAQKNPTAFYLCASSIRELNTEAFFGQGTRLTVV.

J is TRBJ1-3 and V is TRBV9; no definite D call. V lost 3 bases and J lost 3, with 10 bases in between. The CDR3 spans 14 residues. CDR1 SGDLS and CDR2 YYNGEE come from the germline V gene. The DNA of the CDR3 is TGTGCCAGCAGCGGCTCAGGTTATGGAAACACCATATATTTT. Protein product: CASSGSGYGNTIYF.

The CDR3: CASSQGLANEQFF. CDR3 DNA: TGCGCCAGCAGCCAAGGACTAGCGAATGAGCAGTTCTTC. The chain carries TRBV4-1 and TRBJ2-1, with TRBD2 identical over 8 bases. The CDR3 covers 13 residues. The V gene end was trimmed by 1 base and the J gene end by 7 bases; junction bases not matched to a gene: 0. The germline V gene encodes CDR1 MGHRA and CDR2 YSYEKL.

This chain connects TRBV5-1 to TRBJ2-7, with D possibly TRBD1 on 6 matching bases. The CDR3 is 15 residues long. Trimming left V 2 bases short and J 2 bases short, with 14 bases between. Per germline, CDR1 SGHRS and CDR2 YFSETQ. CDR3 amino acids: CASSLGGDLTYEQYF. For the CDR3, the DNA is TGCGCCAGCAGCTTAGGGGGAGATCTAACCTACGAGCAGTACTTC.

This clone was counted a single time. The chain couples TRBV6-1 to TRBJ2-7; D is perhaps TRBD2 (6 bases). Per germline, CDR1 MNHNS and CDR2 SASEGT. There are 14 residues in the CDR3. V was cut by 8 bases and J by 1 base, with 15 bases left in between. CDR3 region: CASLSVRGSYEQYF. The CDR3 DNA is TGTGCCAGCTTGTCCGTACGGGGGTCCTACGAGCAGTACTTC.

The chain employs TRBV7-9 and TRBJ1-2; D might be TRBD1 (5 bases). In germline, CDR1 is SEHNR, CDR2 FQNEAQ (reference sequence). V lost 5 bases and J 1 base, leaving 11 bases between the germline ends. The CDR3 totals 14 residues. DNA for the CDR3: TGTGCCAGCAGCGCGACAGCTGATAACTATGGCTACACCTTC. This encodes CASSATADNYGYTF.

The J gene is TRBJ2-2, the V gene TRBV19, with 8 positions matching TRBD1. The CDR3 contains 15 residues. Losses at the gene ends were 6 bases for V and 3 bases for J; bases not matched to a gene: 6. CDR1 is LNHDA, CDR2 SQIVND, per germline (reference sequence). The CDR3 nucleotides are TGTGCCAGTAGGGCGGCACAGGGGGACACCGGGGAGCTGTTTTTT. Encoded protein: CASRAAQGDTGELFF.

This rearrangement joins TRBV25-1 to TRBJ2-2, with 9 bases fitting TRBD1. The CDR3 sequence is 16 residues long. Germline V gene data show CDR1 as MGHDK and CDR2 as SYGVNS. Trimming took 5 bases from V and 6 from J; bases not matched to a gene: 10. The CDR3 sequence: CASSSDRGGSAGELFF. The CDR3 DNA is TGTGCCAGCAGTTCGGACAGGGGTGGTAGTGCCGGGGAGCTGTTTTTT. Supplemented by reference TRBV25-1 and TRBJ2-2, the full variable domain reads EADIYQTPRYLVIGTGKKITLECSQTMGHDKMYWYQQDPGMELHLIHYSYGVNSTEKGDLSSESTVSRIRTEHFPLTLESARPSHTSQYLCASSSDRGGSAGELFFGEGSRLTVL.